This T cell receptor (beta chain) derives from a study of blood T cell repertoires in COVID-19. On the study more broadly: Acute and convalescent COVID-19 specimens originated in the United States, Italy and Spain.

Assay: immunoSEQ multiplex PCR; the TCRdb copy retains only in-frame clones and omits some. The sample records 150,000 to 200,000 clones, around 90% being singletons. The CDR3 totals 15 residues. V trimming: 7 bases; J trimming: 6 bases; junction bases outside the gene matches: 13. Germline V gives CDR1 MNHEY, CDR2 SMNVEV (reference sequence). The TCR was taken from a human donor in a cohort sampled during active COVID-19. The chain carries TRBV27 and TRBJ1-2; TRBD1 matches at 8 bases. The specimen was peripheral blood. Here the CDR3 reads CASTKMTGEIDGYTF. In DNA form, the CDR3 reads TGTGCCAGCACCAAAATGACAGGGGAAATCGATGGCTACACCTTC.